This T cell receptor beta chain derives from a study of blood T cell repertoires in COVID-19. Across the whole study: Sites in the United States, Italy and Spain provided acute and convalescent COVID-19 samples.

Measured with immunoSEQ multiplex PCR; TCRdb has only the in-frame clones, and not every one. The sample has more than 110,000 clones, approximately 84% seen once. Material: PBMCs or T cells enriched from blood (not recorded which). The receptor's source is a woman between 18 and 30 years old who had been exposed to COVID-19.

CDR3 coding DNA: TGCGCCAGCAGCTCGGAAGGGACTAGCGGGAGTATCGCCTACAATGAGCAGTTCTTC. This codes for CASSSEGTSGSIAYNEQFF. The chain couples TRBV5-1 to TRBJ2-1, with 14 bases fitting TRBD2. This CDR3 has 19 amino acids. Germline V gene lookup returns CDR1 SGHRS and CDR2 YFSETQ. With 3 bases clipped from V and 2 bases from J, the junction kept 10 bases outside the gene matches.